There are a few counts of the clone carrying this TCR beta chain. Between the trimmed V and J ends, which lost 6 bases and 7 bases, there was a span of 15 bases. This CDR3 is 13 amino acids long. Germline lookup yields CDR1 MNHEY and CDR2 SVGAGI. Sample time point: after neoadjuvant nivolumab, at surgical resection. Sequencing was performed with immunoSEQ multiplex PCR; in TCRdb, only in-frame clones are kept and a portion is missing. The sample shows some 22,000 clones, 20% to 30% of them seen only once. The entry originates in a study of neoadjuvant anti-PD-1 for oral cavity cancer. The genes are TRBV6-5 and TRBJ1-2; weak D call: TRBD1 (5 bases). The starting material was tumor tissue, obtained after nivolumab (anti-PD-1) treatment. This TCR was sampled from a person aged 35-79 years with oral cavity squamous cell carcinoma. Written as DNA, the CDR3 is TGTGCCAGCAGGGCCCAGGGACTCGGTGGCTACACCTTC. Amino acids: CASRAQGLGGYTF.